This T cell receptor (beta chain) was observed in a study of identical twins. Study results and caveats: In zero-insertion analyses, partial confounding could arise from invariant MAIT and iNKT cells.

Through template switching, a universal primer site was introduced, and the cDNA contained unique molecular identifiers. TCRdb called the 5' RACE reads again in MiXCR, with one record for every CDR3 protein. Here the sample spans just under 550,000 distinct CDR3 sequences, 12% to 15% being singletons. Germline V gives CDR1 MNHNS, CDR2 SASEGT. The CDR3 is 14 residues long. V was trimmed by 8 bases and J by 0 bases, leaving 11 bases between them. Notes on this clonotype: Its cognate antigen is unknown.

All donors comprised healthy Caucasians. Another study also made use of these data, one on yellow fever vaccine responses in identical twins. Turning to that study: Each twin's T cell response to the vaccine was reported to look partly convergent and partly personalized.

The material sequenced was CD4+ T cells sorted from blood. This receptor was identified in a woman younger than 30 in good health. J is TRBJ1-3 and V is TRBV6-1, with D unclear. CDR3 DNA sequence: TGTGCCAGCCATCGTACGTCCTCTGGAAACACCATATATTTT. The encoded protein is CASHRTSSGNTIYF.